The 2 T cell receptor beta chains in this list originate from one sample, sequenced in a study of identical twins. TCRdb reprocessed the 5' RACE reads with MiXCR, giving one entry per CDR3 protein. Among about 290,000 distinct CDR3 sequences listed, over 8.5% were seen once. The data also belong to a second study, concerning yellow fever vaccine responses in identical twins.

Sequenced input: CD8+ T cells sorted from blood. These receptors came from a woman aged 18-29 years in good health.

This clonotype was detected ten times or more. The CDR3 coding sequence is TGTGCCAGCAGTTCAGAGGTTATGAGGGCCTACGAGCAGTACTTC. Its translation: CASSSEVMRAYEQYF. This sequence joins TRBV5-5 and TRBJ2-7; TRBD2 is a possible D gene (5 bases). CDR1 is SGHKS and CDR2 is YYEKEE in the germline V gene (reference sequence). Trimming stripped 5 bases from V and 2 bases from J, with 17 bases between. The CDR3 extends over 15 amino acids. The full variable domain, completed using reference TRBV5-5 and TRBJ2-7, is DAGVTQSPTHLIKTRGQQVTLRCSPISGHKSVSWYQQVLGQGPQFIFQYYEKEERGRGNFPDRFSARQFPNYSSELNVNALLLGDSALYLCASSSEVMRAYEQYFGPGTRLTVT.

This clonotype appeared a few times. The chain couples TRBV10-3 to TRBJ2-1; 9 nucleotides align to TRBD2. This CDR3 spans 17 amino acids. Germline CDR1 and CDR2: ENHRY and SYGVKD. V lost 1 base, J lost 9 bases, and 13 bases stayed unmatched. CDR3 coding DNA: TGTGCCATCAGTGAGTTCGTAGCGGGAGAGCCTTGGGCTGAGCAGTTCTTC. Protein sequence: CAISEFVAGEPWAEQFF.